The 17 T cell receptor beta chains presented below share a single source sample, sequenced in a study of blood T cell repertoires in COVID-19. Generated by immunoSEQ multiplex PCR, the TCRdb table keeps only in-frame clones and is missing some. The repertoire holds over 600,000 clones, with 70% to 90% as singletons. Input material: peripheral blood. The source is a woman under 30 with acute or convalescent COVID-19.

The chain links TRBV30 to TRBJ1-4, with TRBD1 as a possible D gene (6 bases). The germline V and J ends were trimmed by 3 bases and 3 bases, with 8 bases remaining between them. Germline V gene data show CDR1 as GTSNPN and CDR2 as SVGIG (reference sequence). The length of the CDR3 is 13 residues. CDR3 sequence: CAWRRGPNEKLFF. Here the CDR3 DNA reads TGTGCCTGGAGGCGGGGGCCTAATGAAAAACTGTTTTTT. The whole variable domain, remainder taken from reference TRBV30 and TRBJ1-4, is SQTIHQWPATLVQPVGSPLSLECTVEGTSNPNLYWYRQAAGRGLQLLFYSVGIGQISSEVPQNLSASRPQDRQFILSSKKLLLSDSGFYLCAWRRGPNEKLFFGSGTQLSVL.

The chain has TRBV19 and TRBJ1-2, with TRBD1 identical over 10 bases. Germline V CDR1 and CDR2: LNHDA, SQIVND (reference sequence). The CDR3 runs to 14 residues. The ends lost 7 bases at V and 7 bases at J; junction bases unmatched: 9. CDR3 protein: CASTGDRGRSGYTF. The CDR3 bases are TGTGCCAGTACCGGGGACAGGGGTCGAAGTGGCTACACCTTC.

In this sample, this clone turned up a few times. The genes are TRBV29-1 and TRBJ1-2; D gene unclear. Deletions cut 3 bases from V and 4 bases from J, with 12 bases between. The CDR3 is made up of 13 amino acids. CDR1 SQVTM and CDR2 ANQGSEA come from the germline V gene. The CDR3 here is CSVDSDKLYGYTF. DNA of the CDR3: TGCAGCGTTGATAGCGACAAACTCTATGGCTACACCTTC.

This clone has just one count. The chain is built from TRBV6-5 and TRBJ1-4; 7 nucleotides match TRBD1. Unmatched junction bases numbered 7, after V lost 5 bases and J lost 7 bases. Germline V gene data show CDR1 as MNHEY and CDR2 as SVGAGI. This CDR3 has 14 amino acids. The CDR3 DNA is TGTGCCAGCAGTCTAGGGGGCGCGGGTGAAAAACTGTTTTTT. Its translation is CASSLGGAGEKLFF.

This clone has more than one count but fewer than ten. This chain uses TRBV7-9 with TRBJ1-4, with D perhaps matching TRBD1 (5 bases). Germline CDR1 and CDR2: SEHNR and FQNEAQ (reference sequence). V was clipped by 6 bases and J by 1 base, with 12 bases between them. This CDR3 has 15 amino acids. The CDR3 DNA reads TGTGCCAGCAGTCCCCACGGGGGAACTAATGAAAAACTGTTTTTT. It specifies CASSPHGGTNEKLFF.

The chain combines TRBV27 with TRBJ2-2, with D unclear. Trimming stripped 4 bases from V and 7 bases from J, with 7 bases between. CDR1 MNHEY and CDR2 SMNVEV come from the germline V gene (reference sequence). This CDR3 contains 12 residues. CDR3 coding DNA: TGTGCCAGCAGTTCGGGTGGCGGGGAGCTGTTTTTT. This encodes CASSSGGGELFF.

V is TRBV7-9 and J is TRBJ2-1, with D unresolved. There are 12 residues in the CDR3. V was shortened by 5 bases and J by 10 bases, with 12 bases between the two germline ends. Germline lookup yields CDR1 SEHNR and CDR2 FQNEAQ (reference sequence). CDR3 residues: CASSEDLGEQFF. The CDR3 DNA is TGTGCCAGCAGCGAAGACCTAGGAGAGCAGTTCTTC.

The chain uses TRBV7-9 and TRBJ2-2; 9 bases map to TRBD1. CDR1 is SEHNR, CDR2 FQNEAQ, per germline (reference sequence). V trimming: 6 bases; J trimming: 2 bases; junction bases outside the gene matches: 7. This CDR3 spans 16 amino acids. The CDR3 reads CASSHTGGRNTGELFF. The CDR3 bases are TGTGCCAGCAGTCACACAGGGGGCCGCAACACCGGGGAGCTGTTTTTT.

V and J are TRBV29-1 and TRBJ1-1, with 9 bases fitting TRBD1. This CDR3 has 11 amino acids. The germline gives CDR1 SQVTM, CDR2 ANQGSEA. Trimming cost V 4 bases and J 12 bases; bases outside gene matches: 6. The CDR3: CSVATGGLTFF. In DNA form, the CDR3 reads TGCAGCGTTGCGACAGGGGGTTTGACTTTCTTT.

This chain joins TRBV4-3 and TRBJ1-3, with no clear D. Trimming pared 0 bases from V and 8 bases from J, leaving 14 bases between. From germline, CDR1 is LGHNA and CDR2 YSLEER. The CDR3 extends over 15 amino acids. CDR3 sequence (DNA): TGCGCCAGCAGCCAAGACAGGATTCTCCTGGACACCATATATTTT. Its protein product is CASSQDRILLDTIYF.

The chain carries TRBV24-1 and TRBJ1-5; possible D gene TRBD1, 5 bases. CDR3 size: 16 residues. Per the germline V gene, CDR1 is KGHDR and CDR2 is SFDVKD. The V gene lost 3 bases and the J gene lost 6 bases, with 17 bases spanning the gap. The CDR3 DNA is TGTGCCACCAGTGATCCCGCGGACAAATCGGGTCAGCCCCAGCATTTT. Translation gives CATSDPADKSGQPQHF.

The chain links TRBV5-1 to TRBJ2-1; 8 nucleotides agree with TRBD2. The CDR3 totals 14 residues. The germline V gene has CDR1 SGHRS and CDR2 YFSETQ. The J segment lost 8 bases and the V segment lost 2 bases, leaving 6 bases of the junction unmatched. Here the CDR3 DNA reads TGCGCCAGCAGCTTTGGGGCAGCGGGGGATGAGCAGTTCTTC. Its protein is CASSFGAAGDEQFF.

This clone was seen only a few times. This chain's CDR3 is CASSVQGIDTEAFF. CDR3 DNA: TGTGCCAGCAGCGTACAGGGAATAGACACTGAAGCTTTCTTT. The chain carries TRBV7-9 and TRBJ1-1; the D gene is possibly TRBD1 (6 bases). The CDR3 covers 14 residues. Trimming pared 5 bases from V and 3 bases from J, leaving 13 bases between. Germline-derived CDR1 and CDR2 are SEHNR and FQNEAQ (reference sequence).

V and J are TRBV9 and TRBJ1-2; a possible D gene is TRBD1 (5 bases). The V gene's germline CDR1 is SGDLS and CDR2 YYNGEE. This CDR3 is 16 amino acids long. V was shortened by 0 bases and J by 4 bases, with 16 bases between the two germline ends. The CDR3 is CASSVDELGVPYGYTF. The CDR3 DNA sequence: TGTGCCAGCAGCGTAGATGAGCTAGGGGTGCCCTATGGCTACACCTTC.

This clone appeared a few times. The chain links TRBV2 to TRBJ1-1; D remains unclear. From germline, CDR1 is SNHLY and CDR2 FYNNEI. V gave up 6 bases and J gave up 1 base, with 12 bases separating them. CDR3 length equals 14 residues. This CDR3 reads CASRVGLENTEAFF. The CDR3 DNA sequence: TGTGCCAGCAGAGTCGGGTTGGAGAACACTGAAGCTTTCTTT.

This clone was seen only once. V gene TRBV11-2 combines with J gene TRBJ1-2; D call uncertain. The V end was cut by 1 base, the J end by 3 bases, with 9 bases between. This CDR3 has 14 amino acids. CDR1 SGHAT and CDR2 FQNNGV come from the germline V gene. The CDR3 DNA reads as TGTGCCAGCAGCTTAGGCCCGGGATACTATGGCTACACCTTC. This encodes CASSLGPGYYGYTF.

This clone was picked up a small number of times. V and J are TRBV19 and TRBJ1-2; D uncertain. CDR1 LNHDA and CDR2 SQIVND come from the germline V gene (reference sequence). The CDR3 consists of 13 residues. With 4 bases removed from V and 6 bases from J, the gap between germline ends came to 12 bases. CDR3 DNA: TGTGCCAGTAGTACCTTCCCCGGGGATGGCTACACCTTC. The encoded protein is CASSTFPGDGYTF.